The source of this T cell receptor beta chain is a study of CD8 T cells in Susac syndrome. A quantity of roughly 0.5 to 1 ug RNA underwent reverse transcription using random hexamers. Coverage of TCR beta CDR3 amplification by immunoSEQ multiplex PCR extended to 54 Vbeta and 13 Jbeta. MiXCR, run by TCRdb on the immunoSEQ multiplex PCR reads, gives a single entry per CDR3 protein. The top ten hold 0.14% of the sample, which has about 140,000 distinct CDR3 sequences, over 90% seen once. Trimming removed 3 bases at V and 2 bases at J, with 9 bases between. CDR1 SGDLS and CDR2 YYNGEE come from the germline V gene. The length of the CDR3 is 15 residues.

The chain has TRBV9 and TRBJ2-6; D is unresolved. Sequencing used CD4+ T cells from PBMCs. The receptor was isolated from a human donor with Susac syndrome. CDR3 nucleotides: TGTGCCAGCAGCGCTTATACAGCTGGGGCCAACGTCCTGACTTTC. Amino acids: CASSAYTAGANVLTF. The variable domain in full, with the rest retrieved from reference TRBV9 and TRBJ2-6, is DSGVTQTPKHLITATGQRVTLRCSPRSGDLSVYWYQQSLDQGLQFLIQYYNGEERAKGNILERFSAQQFPDLHSELNLSSLELGDSALYFCASSAYTAGANVLTFGAGSRLTVL.